This T cell receptor (beta chain) comes out of a study of PD-1 blockade in mismatch repair-deficient tumors. Mismatch repair deficiency was confirmed in all patients, by PCR or immunohistochemistry. Three pembrolizumab responders had their TCRs sequenced. The germline CDR1 and CDR2 sequences are SGHAT and FQNNGV. V shed 2 bases and J shed 3 bases, with 8 bases lying between them. CDR3 size: 15 residues. Sequencing used immunoSEQ multiplex PCR; TCRdb keeps in-frame clones, though not all of them. The data hold under 150,000 clones, with approximately 90% observed a single time. This specimen consisted of peripheral blood, obtained 44 weeks after starting pembrolizumab. This TCR was recovered from an adult with mismatch repair-deficient cancer. This sequence joins TRBV11-2 and TRBJ2-6; D call uncertain. The CDR3 loop reads CASSLIYGGANVLTF. CDR3 DNA sequence: TGTGCCAGCAGCTTAATATACGGTGGGGCCAACGTCCTGACTTTC.